This T cell receptor (beta chain) was observed in a study of human T cells and chemical hapten exposure. For the study at large: Slight volume differences across pooled libraries mainly accounted for varying per-sample TCR yields.

Time point of the sample: patch test 3, about 24 weeks after DPC sensitization. The sample's treatment: therapeutic diphenylcyclopropenone sensitization with weekly scalp DPC. Total RNA was extracted from unfractionated whole blood. At least ten counts were recorded for this clonotype. There are 13 residues in the CDR3. J gave up 3 bases and V 6 bases, and 8 bases lay outside the gene matches. Germline-derived CDR1 and CDR2 are DFQATT and SNEGSKA (reference sequence). Attachment of unique molecular identifiers to individual cDNA molecules was performed in the library. MiXCR, run by TCRdb on the RACE reads, gives a single entry per CDR3 protein. The table includes 75,000 to 90,000 distinct CDR3 sequences, approximately 10% detected once.

V usage is TRBV20-1 and J usage is TRBJ2-7; TRBD1 aligns across 7 bases. Sequenced material: whole blood, taken in connection with sensitization to the hapten diphenylcyclopropenone (DPC). The receptor comes from a woman aged 45-65 years with alopecia areata. Some clones in this sample may be carry-over from other donors' samples. CDR3 protein: CSAPPSGGYEQYF. As DNA, the CDR3 is TGCAGTGCGCCACCTTCAGGGGGCTACGAGCAGTACTTC.